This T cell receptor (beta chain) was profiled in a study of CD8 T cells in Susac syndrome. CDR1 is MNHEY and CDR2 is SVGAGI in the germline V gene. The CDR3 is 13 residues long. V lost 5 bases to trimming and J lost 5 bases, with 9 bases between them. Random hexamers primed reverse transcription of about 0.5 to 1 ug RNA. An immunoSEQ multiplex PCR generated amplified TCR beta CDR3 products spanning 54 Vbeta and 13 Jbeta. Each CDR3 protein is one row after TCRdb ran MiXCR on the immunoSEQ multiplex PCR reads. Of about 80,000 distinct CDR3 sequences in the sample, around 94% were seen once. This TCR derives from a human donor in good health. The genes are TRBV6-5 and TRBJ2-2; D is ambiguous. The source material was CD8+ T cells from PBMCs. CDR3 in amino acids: CASSLSPTGELFF. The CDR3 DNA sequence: TGTGCCAGCAGTCTTAGTCCTACCGGGGAGCTGTTTTTT.